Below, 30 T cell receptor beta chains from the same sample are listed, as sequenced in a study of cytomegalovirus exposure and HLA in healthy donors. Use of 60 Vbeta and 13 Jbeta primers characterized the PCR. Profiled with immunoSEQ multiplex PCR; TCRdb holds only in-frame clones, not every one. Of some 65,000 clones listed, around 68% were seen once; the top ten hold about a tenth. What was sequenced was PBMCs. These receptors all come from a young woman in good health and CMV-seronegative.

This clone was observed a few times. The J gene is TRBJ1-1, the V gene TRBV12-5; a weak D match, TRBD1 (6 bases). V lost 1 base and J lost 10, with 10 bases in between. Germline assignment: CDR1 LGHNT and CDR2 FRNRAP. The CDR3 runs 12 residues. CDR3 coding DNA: TGTGCTAGTGGTTTGGAGGTGGGGGCAGCTTTCTTT. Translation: CASGLEVGAAFF.

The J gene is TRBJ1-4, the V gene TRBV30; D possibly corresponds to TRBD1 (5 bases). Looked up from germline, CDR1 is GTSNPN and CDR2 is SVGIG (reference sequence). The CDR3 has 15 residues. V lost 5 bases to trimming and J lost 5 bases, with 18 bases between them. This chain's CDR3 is CAWEEGGAANEKLFF. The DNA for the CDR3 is TGTGCCTGGGAAGAAGGTGGGGCAGCAAATGAAAAACTGTTTTTT. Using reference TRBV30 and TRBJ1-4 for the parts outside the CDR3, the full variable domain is SQTIHQWPATLVQPVGSPLSLECTVEGTSNPNLYWYRQAAGRGLQLLFYSVGIGQISSEVPQNLSASRPQDRQFILSSKKLLLSDSGFYLCAWEEGGAANEKLFFGSGTQLSVL.

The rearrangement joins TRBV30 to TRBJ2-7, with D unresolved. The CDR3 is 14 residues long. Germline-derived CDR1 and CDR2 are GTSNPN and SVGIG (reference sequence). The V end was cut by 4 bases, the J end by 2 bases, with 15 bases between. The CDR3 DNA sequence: TGTGCCTGGAACCCCGATATAGGAGCCTACGAGCAGTACTTC. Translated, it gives CAWNPDIGAYEQYF.

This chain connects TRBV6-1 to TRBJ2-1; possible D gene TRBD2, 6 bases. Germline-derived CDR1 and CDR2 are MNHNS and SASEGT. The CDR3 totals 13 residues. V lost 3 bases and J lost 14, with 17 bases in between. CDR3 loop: CASSEGLDGGKFF. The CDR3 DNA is TGTGCCAGCAGTGAGGGTCTTGACGGGGGAAAGTTCTTC.

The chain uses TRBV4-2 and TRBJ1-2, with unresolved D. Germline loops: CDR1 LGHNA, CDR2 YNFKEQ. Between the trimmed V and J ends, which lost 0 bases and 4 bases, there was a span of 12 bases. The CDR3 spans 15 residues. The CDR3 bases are TGTGCCAGCAGCCAAGATTCAAACAGTCCCTATGGCTACACCTTC. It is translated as CASSQDSNSPYGYTF.

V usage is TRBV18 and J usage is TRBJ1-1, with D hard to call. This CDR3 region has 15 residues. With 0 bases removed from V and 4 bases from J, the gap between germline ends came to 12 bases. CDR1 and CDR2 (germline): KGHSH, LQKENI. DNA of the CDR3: TGTGCCAGCTCACCACCGGAGGCGAGGGCCACTGAAGCTTTCTTT. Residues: CASSPPEARATEAFF.

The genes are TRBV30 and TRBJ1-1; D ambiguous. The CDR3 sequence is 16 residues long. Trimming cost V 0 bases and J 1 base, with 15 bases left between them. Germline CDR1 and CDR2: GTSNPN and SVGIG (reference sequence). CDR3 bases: TGTGCCTGGAGTGTAGCGCTCAACCTGGGGAACACTGAAGCTTTCTTT. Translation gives CAWSVALNLGNTEAFF.

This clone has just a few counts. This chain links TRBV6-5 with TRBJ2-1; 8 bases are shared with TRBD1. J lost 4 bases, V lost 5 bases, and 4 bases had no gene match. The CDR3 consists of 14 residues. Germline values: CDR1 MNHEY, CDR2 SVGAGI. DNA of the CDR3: TGTGCCAGCAGTCGCAGGGGGCAATACAATGAGCAGTTCTTC. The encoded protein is CASSRRGQYNEQFF.

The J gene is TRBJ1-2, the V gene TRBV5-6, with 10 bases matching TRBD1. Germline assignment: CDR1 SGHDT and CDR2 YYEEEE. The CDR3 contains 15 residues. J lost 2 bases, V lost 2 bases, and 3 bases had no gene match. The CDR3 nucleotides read TGTGCCAGCAGCTTCGGGACAGGGGTAAACTATGGCTACACCTTC. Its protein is CASSFGTGVNYGYTF.

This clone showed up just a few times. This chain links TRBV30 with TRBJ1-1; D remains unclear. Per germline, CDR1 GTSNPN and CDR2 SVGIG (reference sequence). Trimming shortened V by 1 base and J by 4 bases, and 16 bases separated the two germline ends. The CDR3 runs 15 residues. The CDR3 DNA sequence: TGTGCCTGGAGTGAAGAGAACCTAGGCCCCACTGAAGCTTTCTTT. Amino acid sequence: CAWSEENLGPTEAFF.

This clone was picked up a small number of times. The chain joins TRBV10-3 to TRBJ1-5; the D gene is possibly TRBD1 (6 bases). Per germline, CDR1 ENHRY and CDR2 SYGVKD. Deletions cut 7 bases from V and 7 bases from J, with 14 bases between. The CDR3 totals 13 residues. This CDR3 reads CAITGGAGQPQHF. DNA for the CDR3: TGTGCCATCACGGGGGGCGCAGGACAGCCCCAGCATTTT.

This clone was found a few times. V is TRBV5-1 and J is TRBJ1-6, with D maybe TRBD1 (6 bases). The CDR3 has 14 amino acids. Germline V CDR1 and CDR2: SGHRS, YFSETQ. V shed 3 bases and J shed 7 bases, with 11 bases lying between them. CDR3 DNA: TGCGCCAGCAGCTCTGGACAGAGGAATTCACCCCTCCACTTT. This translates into CASSSGQRNSPLHF.

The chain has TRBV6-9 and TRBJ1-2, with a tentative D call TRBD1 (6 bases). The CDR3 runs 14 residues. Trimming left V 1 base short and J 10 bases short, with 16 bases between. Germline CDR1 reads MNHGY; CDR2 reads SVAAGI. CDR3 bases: TGTGCCAGCAGTTATTATTACAGGGTGACTGACTACACCTTC. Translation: CASSYYYRVTDYTF.

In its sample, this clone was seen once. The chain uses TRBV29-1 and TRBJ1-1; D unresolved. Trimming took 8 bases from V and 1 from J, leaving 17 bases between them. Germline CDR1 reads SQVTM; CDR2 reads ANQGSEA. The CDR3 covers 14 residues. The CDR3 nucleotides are TGCAGCCTCTCGGACGGACTAGAGAACACTGAAGCTTTCTTT. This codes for CSLSDGLENTEAFF.

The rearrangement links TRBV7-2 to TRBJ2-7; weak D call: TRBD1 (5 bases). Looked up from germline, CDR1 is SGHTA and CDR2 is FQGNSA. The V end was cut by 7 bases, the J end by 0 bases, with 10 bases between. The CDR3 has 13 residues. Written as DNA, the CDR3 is TGTGCCAGCACAAGACAGAGCTCCTACGAGCAGTACTTC. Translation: CASTRQSSYEQYF.

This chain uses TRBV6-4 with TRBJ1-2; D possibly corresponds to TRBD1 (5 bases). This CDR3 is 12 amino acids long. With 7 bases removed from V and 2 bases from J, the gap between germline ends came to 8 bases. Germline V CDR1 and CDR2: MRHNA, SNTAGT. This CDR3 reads CASKTENYGYTF. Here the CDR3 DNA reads TGTGCCAGCAAGACAGAGAACTATGGCTACACCTTC.

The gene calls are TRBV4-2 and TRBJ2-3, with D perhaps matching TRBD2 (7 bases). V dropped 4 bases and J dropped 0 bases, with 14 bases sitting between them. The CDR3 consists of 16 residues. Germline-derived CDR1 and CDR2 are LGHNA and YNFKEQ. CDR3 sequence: CASSLWGGPSTDTQYF. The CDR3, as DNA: TGTGCCAGCAGCCTTTGGGGGGGCCCTAGCACAGATACGCAGTATTTT.

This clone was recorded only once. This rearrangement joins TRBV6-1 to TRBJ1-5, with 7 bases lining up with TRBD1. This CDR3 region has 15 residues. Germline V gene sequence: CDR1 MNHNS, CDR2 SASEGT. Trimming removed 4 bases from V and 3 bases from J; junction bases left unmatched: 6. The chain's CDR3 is CASSGRDRLNQPQHF. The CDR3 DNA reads TGTGCCAGCAGTGGCCGGGACAGACTCAATCAGCCCCAGCATTTT.

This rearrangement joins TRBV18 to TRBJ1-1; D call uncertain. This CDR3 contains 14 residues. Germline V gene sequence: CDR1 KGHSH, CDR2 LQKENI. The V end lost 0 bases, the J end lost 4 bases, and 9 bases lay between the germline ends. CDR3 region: CASSPPPSSTEAFF. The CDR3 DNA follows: TGTGCCAGCTCACCACCCCCATCTAGCACTGAAGCTTTCTTT. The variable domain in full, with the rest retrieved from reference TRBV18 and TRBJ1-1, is NAGVMQNPRHLVRRRGQEARLRCSPMKGHSHVYWYRQLPEEGLKFMVYLQKENIIDESGMPKERFSAEFPKEGPSILRIQQVVRGDSAAYFCASSPPPSSTEAFFGQGTRLTVV.

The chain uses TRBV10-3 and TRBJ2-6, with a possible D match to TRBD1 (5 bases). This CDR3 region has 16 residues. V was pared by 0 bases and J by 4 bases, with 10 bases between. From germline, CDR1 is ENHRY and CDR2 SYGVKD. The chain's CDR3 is CAISESIRTGANVLTF. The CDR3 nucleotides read TGTGCCATCAGTGAGTCGATAAGGACAGGGGCCAACGTCCTGACTTTC.

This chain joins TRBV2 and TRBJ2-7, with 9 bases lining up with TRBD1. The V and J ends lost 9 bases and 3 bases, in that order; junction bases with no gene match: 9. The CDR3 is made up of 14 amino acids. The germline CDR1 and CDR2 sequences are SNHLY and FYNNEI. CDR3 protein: CASLTGTGIYEQYF. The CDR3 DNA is TGTGCCAGTTTGACCGGGACAGGGATCTACGAGCAGTACTTC. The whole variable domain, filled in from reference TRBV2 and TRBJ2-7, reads EPEVTQTPSHQVTQMGQEVILRCVPISNHLYFYWYRQILGQKVEFLVSFYNNEISEKSEIFDDQFSVERPDGSNFTLKIRSTKLEDSAMYFCASLTGTGIYEQYFGPGTRLTVT.

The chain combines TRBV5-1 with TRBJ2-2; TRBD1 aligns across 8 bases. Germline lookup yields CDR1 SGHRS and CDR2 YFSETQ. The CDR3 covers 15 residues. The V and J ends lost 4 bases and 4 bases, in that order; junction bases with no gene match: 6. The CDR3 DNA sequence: TGCGCCAGCAGCCGACAGGGACAGGCCACCGGGGAGCTGTTTTTT. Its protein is CASSRQGQATGELFF.

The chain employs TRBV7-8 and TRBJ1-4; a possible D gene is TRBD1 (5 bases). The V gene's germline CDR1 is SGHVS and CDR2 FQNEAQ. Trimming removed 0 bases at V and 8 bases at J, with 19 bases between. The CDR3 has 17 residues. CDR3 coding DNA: TGTGCCAGCAGCTTAGCATTTCTTAGTACAGGCGAGGAAAAACTGTTTTTT. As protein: CASSLAFLSTGEEKLFF.

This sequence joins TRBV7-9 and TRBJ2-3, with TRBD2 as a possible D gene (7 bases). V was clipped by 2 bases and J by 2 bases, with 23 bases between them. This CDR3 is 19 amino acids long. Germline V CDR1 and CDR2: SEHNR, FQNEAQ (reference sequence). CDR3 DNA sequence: TGTGCCAGCAGCTTACCAAATGGGGGGGCTAGAGATTACACAGATACGCAGTATTTT. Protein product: CASSLPNGGARDYTDTQYF.

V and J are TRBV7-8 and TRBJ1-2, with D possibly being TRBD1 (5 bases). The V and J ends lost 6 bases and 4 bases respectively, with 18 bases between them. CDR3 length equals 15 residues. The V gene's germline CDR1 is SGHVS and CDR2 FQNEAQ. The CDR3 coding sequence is TGTGCCAGCAGTCCCCACGGGGGTATAAGCTATGGCTACACCTTC. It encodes CASSPHGGISYGYTF.

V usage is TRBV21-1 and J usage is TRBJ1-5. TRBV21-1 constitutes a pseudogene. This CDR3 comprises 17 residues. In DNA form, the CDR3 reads TGTGCCAGCAGCAAAGGGGGGACTGGGTATAGCAATCAGCCCCAGCATTTT. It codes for CASSKGGTGYSNQPQHF.

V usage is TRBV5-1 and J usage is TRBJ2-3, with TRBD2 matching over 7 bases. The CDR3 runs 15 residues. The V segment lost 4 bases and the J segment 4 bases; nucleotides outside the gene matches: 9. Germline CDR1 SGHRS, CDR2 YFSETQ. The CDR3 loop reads CASSTRLAVADTQYF. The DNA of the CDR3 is TGCGCCAGCAGCACAAGACTAGCTGTGGCAGATACGCAGTATTTT.

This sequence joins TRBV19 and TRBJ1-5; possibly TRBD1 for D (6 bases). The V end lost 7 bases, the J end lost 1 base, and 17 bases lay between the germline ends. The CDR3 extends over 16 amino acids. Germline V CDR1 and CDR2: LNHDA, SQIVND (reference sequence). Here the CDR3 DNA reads TGTGCCAGTACTCTAACAGGGTTTATGAGCAATCAGCCCCAGCATTTT. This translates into CASTLTGFMSNQPQHF. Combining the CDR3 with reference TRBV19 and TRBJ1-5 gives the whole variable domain DGGITQSPKYLFRKEGQNVTLSCEQNLNHDAMYWYRQDPGQGLRLIYYSQIVNDFQKGDIAEGYSVSREKKESFPLTVTSAQKNPTAFYLCASTLTGFMSNQPQHFGDGTRLSIL.

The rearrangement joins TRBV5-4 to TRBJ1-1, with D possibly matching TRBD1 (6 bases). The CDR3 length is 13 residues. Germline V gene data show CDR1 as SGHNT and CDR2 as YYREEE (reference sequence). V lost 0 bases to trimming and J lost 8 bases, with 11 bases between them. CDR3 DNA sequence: TGTGCCAGCAGCTTGGGGACAGCTAGAGAAGCTTTCTTT. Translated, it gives CASSLGTAREAFF.

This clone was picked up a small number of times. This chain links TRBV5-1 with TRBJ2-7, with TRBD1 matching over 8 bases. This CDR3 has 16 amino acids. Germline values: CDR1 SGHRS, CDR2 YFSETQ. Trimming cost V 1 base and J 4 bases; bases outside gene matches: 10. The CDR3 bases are TGCGCCAGCAGCTTGTCCCTAGGACAGGGACGATACGAGCAGTACTTC. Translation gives CASSLSLGQGRYEQYF.